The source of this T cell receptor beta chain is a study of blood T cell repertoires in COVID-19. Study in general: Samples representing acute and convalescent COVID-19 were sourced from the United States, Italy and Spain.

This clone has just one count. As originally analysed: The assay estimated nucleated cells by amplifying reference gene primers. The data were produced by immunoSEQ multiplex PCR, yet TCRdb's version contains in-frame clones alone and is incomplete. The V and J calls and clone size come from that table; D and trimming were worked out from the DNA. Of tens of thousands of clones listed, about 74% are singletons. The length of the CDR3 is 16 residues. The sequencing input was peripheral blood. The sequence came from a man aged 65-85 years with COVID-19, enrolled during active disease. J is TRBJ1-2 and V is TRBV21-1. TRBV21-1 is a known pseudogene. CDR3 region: CASSKGGKPLNYGYTF. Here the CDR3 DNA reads TGTGCCAGCAGCAAAGGAGGAAAGCCCCTTAACTATGGCTACACCTTC.